This T cell receptor beta chain came from a study of a mutant IDH1 vaccine in newly diagnosed glioma. The overall study: Radiotherapy alone preceded vaccination by 4-6 weeks; alternatively, vaccination started with temozolomide cycles. Patients arrived already treated with radiotherapy, temozolomide, or both, most having had both.

In regard to this clone: Its antigen remains unidentified.

Time point: week 5, during vaccination. What each vaccine dose contained was 300 ug of mutant IDH1 20-mer peptide, accompanied by topical imiquimod. In every donor, the tumor was a new WHO grade 3 or 4 IDH1-mutant, ATRX-lost astrocytoma. Trimming cost V 8 bases and J 7 bases, with 15 bases left between them. Germline CDR1 reads SNHLY; CDR2 reads FYNNEI. The length of the CDR3 is 12 residues. Sequenced by immunoSEQ multiplex PCR; TCRdb stores in-frame clones only, minus some. The sample shows around 50,000 clones, approximately 90% of them seen only once. General observations from the study: Pseudoprogression showed no apparent link to changes in top peripheral T cell clonotypes.

The chain is built from TRBV2 and TRBJ2-7; possibly TRBD2 for D (6 bases). This TCR was recovered from a woman aged 40 to 50 with glioma. The sample was PBMCs, taken from a glioma patient whose treatment included an IDH1 peptide vaccine. The CDR3 nucleotides are TGTGCCAGCCGGGAGAACGCGAAAGAGCAGTACTTC. The encoded protein is CASRENAKEQYF.